The 30 T cell receptor beta chains reported below all come from one sample, sequenced in a study of CDR3 diversity in severe acne. TCRdb re-called the PCR reads with MiXCR, one entry per CDR3 protein. The profile shows fewer than 100,000 distinct CDR3 sequences, under 65% of them singletons. The material sequenced was blood. The receptor set was obtained from a male donor in good health, without acne.

In regard to this clonotype: Germline is not matched at one junction end, which may reflect a read error. CDR3 protein: CASSETPGLTEAFF. CDR3 sequence (DNA): TGTGCCAGCAGTGAAACGCCAGGTCTGACTGAAGCTTTCTTT. The chain links TRBV10-3 to TRBJ1-1; D remains ambiguous. CDR1 is ENHRY and CDR2 is SYGVKD in the germline V gene. The CDR3 covers 14 residues.

This clonotype was counted ten times or more. CDR3 sequence reads: CASSQGTSGYEQYF. CDR3 bases: TGTGCCAGCAGCCAAGGGACTAGCGGCTACGAGCAGTACTTC. V usage is TRBV4-2 and J usage is TRBJ2-7; 10 bases match TRBD2. The J segment lost 3 bases and the V segment lost 1 base, leaving 0 bases of the junction unmatched. The length of the CDR3 is 14 residues. The germline V gene has CDR1 LGHNA and CDR2 YNFKEQ.

The chain has TRBV6-2 or TRBV6-3 and TRBJ1-2; D ambiguous. Looked up from germline, CDR1 is MNHEY and CDR2 is SVGEGT. The CDR3 length is 14 residues. V dropped 0 bases and J dropped 8 bases, with 13 bases sitting between them. CDR3 sequence: CASSYSGKVRGYTF. The CDR3 coding sequence is TGTGCCAGCAGTTACTCGGGGAAGGTTCGGGGCTACACCTTC.

The chain links TRBV19 to TRBJ1-5; 7 bases match TRBD1. Germline lookup yields CDR1 LNHDA and CDR2 SQIVND (reference sequence). The V and J ends lost 5 bases and 6 bases, in that order; junction bases with no gene match: 13. This CDR3 spans 16 amino acids. Written as DNA, the CDR3 is TGTGCCAGTAGTTCCTCCCGACAGGGTGAAGCTCAGCCCCAGCATTTT. It yields the protein CASSSSRQGEAQPQHF.

V is TRBV19 and J is TRBJ2-7; D perhaps matches TRBD2 (5 bases). The CDR3 is made up of 13 amino acids. Germline assignment: CDR1 LNHDA and CDR2 SQIVND (reference sequence). Deletions cut 5 bases from V and 2 bases from J, with 10 bases between. In DNA, the CDR3 is TGTGCCAGTAGTCCGGGGAACCCCTACGAGCAGTACTTC. As protein: CASSPGNPYEQYF.

This clonotype was seen at least ten times. Relative to the germline gene, one junction end is altered; a read error may explain this. The gene calls are TRBV7-7 and TRBJ2-5; 8 nucleotides align to TRBD2. This CDR3 is built from 15 residues. The germline CDR1 and CDR2 sequences are SSHAT and FNYEAQ (reference sequence). Here the CDR3 DNA reads TGTGCTAGCAGCCCCCAGGCCGCGGGGGGTGAGACCCAGTACTTC. It yields the protein CASSPQAAGGETQYF. The full variable domain, completed using reference TRBV7-7 and TRBJ2-5, is GAGVSQSPRYKVTKRGQDVTLRCDPISSHATLYWYQQALGQGPEFLTYFNYEAQPDKSGLPSDRFSAERPEGSISTLTIQRTEQRDSAMYRCASSPQAAGGETQYFGPGTRLLVL.

This clonotype is termed medium-sized (0.01 to 0.1%). This chain connects TRBV10-1 to TRBJ2-7; D not certain. Per germline, CDR1 WNHNN and CDR2 SYGVQD (reference sequence). Trimming left V 1 base short and J 9 bases short, with 10 bases between. The CDR3 spans 12 residues. As DNA, the CDR3 is TGCGCCAGCAGTGAGTTTGATGAGCGGCAGTACTTC. Amino acids: CASSEFDERQYF.

This clonotype was counted between two and nine times. The V call is TRBV7-3, the J call TRBJ2-5; D remains unclear. This CDR3 is built from 12 residues. The V end lost 5 bases, the J end lost 6 bases, and 10 bases lay between the germline ends. Per germline, CDR1 SGHTA and CDR2 FQGTGA. CDR3 region: CASSPQGQTQYF. In DNA, the CDR3 is TGTGCCAGCAGCCCCCAAGGACAGACCCAGTACTTC.

Notes on this clonotype: The missing conserved phenylalanine or tryptophan at the end of this CDR3 makes a read error likely. The chain combines TRBV2 with TRBJ1-2; D gene ambiguous. With 1 base removed from V and 9 bases from J, the gap between germline ends came to 6 bases. The CDR3 covers 11 residues. In germline, CDR1 is SNHLY, CDR2 FYNNEI. CDR3 protein: CASSEGRRYTS. CDR3 bases: TGTGCCAGCAGTGAAGGTCGGCGCTACACCTCC.

The chain has TRBV11-2 and TRBJ2-3, with D perhaps matching TRBD2 (6 bases). V lost 1 base, J lost 9 bases, and 11 bases lay in between. CDR1 and CDR2 from the germline V gene are SGHAT and FQNNGV. The CDR3 has 13 amino acids. CDR3 in amino acids: CASSLGDGGTQYF. The CDR3 DNA reads as TGTGCCAGCAGCTTAGGGGATGGGGGGACGCAGTATTTT.

This clonotype was counted at least ten times. V is TRBV5-1 and J is TRBJ1-2, with D uncertain. Trimming took off 7 bases at V and 2 bases at J, with 12 bases between the two ends. There are 13 residues in the CDR3. Germline V gene lookup returns CDR1 SGHRS and CDR2 YFSETQ. CDR3 protein: CASRTPGNYGYTF. The CDR3 coding sequence is TGCGCCAGCCGTACTCCAGGCAACTATGGCTACACCTTC.

This sequence joins TRBV25-1 and TRBJ1-5, with 10 bases that match TRBD1. Unmatched junction bases numbered 7, after V lost 5 bases and J lost 6 bases. The CDR3 sequence is 15 residues long. Germline V lookup: CDR1 MGHDK, CDR2 SYGVNS. This CDR3 is CASSFSRQGAQPQHF. As DNA, the CDR3 is TGTGCCAGCAGTTTCTCCCGACAGGGGGCTCAGCCCCAGCATTTT.

The gene calls are TRBV7-2 and TRBJ1-1, with D uncertain. Trimming stripped 1 base from V and 6 bases from J, with 15 bases between. CDR1 and CDR2 from the germline V gene are SGHTA and FQGNSA. The CDR3 is made up of 15 amino acids. The CDR3 DNA sequence: TGTGCCAGCAGCTTAGTCCAGAGCGTACGGGCTGAAGCTTTCTTT. Translated, it gives CASSLVQSVRAEAFF.

The chain recombines TRBV2 with TRBJ2-7; TRBD2 agrees at 11 bases. V was pared by 6 bases and J by 2 bases, with 6 bases of the junction left unmatched. CDR1 is SNHLY and CDR2 is FYNNEI in the germline V gene. The length of the CDR3 is 15 residues. CDR3 nucleotide sequence: TGTGCCAGCAGCCCTAGCGGGGGGAGGGCCTACGAGCAGTACTTC. It codes for CASSPSGGRAYEQYF.

The chain has TRBV30 and TRBJ1-4, with 10 positions matching TRBD1. Trimming took 8 bases from V and 10 from J; bases not matched to a gene: 10. This CDR3 region has 13 residues. CDR1 is GTSNPN, CDR2 SVGIG, per germline (reference sequence). CDR3 residues: CASSRDRGGKLFF. CDR3 nucleotides: TGTGCCAGCAGCCGGGACAGGGGTGGAAAACTGTTTTTT.

The chain recombines TRBV29-1 with TRBJ2-7, with 9 bases identical to TRBD1. The junction had 5 bases not matched to a gene; V was cut back by 3 bases and J by 5 bases. Germline V CDR1 and CDR2: SQVTM, ANQGSEA. The CDR3 covers 13 residues. CDR3 protein: CSVDPGQGNEQYF. For the CDR3, the DNA is TGCAGCGTTGACCCGGGACAGGGTAACGAGCAGTACTTC.

This clonotype showed up just once. The V gene is TRBV20-1, the J gene TRBJ2-7, with a possible D match to TRBD2 (6 bases). The ends were cut back, 0 bases at V and 3 bases at J, with 6 bases in the middle. The V gene's germline CDR1 is DFQATT and CDR2 SNEGSKA (reference sequence). This CDR3 is built from 12 residues. The CDR3: CSAREGGYEQYF. DNA of the CDR3: TGCAGTGCTAGAGAGGGGGGCTACGAGCAGTACTTC.

This clonotype was seen ten or more times. CDR3 in DNA: TGTGCCAGCAGTTTACTGTCCTCGGGGAACGGTGAAGCTTTCTTT. Translating gives CASSLLSSGNGEAFF. V usage is TRBV27 and J usage is TRBJ1-1; D uncertain. V shed 2 bases and J shed 7 bases, with 17 bases lying between them. Per the germline V gene, CDR1 is MNHEY and CDR2 is SMNVEV (reference sequence). This CDR3 is 15 amino acids long.

This clonotype was counted only a few times. This chain joins TRBV20-1 and TRBJ2-5, with D maybe TRBD1 (5 bases). Germline loops: CDR1 DFQATT, CDR2 SNEGSKA (reference sequence). The CDR3 contains 13 residues. Trimming removed 2 bases at V and 5 bases at J, with 12 bases between. CDR3 nucleotides: TGCAGTGCTAGACCTGGGGCAGAGGAGACCCAGTACTTC. Translation gives CSARPGAEETQYF.

The table lists this clonotype with many counts. The CDR3 sequence is CATSGSLNTEAFF. CDR3 nucleotides: TGTGCCACCAGTGGGAGTTTGAACACTGAAGCTTTCTTT. The V gene is TRBV24-1, the J gene TRBJ1-1; D ambiguous. CDR1 is KGHDR, CDR2 SFDVKD, per germline. The length of the CDR3 is 13 residues. Trimming took off 5 bases at V and 0 bases at J, with 6 bases between the two ends.

This clonotype was counted only a few times. This sequence joins TRBV6-6 and TRBJ1-5, with unresolved D. Trimming cost V 6 bases and J 10 bases, with 16 bases left between them. CDR1 is MNHNY and CDR2 is SVGAGI in the germline V gene (reference sequence). The length of the CDR3 is 13 residues. This CDR3 is CASRPRAGRPQHF. The CDR3 DNA reads as TGTGCCAGCAGGCCACGGGCCGGCCGACCCCAGCATTTT.

For this clonotype: As the CDR3 is not closed by the conserved phenylalanine or tryptophan, this likely results from a read error. Because the CDR3's place on the DNA is in doubt, the DNA is left out and the CDR3 is given as listed by TCRdb. CDR3 sequence: CASSPGPRDPPLHFGN. The rearrangement links TRBV12-3 or TRBV12-4 to TRBJ2-5; TRBD2 reflects the table's D call only, with no check against the DNA. The CDR3 has 16 amino acids, counting both end residues.

Concerning this clonotype itself: Its ends do not fully match the called genes, so a read error is possible. The chain combines TRBV9 with TRBJ2-3, with 12 bases lining up with TRBD2. The CDR3 spans 16 residues. Germline V gene sequence: CDR1 SGDLS, CDR2 YYNGEE. CDR3 in DNA: TGTGCCAGCAGCGAGCTAGCGGGGGGGAGCACAGATACGCAGTACTTT. Residues: CASSELAGGSTDTQYF.

The chain carries TRBV7-3 and TRBJ2-5; no clear D gene. The V gene's germline CDR1 is SGHTA and CDR2 FQGTGA. V lost 0 bases and J lost 0, with 2 bases in between. CDR3 length: 13 amino acids. CDR3 loop: CASSLTNQETQYF. CDR3 coding DNA: TGTGCCAGCAGCTTAACGAACCAAGAGACCCAGTACTTC.

Points on this clonotype: One end of the junction fails to match germline, which may point to a read error. The chain combines TRBV27 with TRBJ1-2, with D hard to call. This CDR3 has 15 residues. Germline V gene lookup returns CDR1 MNHEY and CDR2 SMNVEV (reference sequence). CDR3 sequence reads: CASHPSTENNYGYPF. The CDR3 DNA sequence: TGCGCCAGCCACCCATCCACCGAAAACAACTATGGCTACCCCTTC.

In its sample, this clonotype was seen many times. The J gene is TRBJ2-7, the V gene TRBV15; 7 bases map to TRBD1. This CDR3 is built from 15 residues. Looked up from germline, CDR1 is LNHNV and CDR2 is YYDKDF (reference sequence). The J segment lost 2 bases and the V segment lost 0 bases, leaving 4 bases of the junction unmatched. This CDR3 reads CATSREGDSPYEQYF. The CDR3 DNA sequence: TGTGCCACCAGCAGAGAGGGGGACAGTCCCTACGAGCAGTACTTC.

Many counts were recorded for this clonotype. The rearrangement joins TRBV19 to TRBJ1-1; 10 bases are a match to TRBD1. CDR1 LNHDA and CDR2 SQIVND come from the germline V gene (reference sequence). With 7 bases clipped from V and 0 bases from J, the junction kept 11 bases outside the gene matches. CDR3 length: 17 residues. The CDR3 sequence: CASTIAGTGAMNTEAFF. The CDR3 DNA sequence: TGTGCCAGTACCATTGCCGGGACAGGGGCAATGAACACTGAAGCTTTCTTT. The entire variable domain, with the rest obtained from reference TRBV19 and TRBJ1-1, is as follows: DGGITQSPKYLFRKEGQNVTLSCEQNLNHDAMYWYRQDPGQGLRLIYYSQIVNDFQKGDIAEGYSVSREKKESFPLTVTSAQKNPTAFYLCASTIAGTGAMNTEAFFGQGTRLTVV.

The chain recombines TRBV10-3 with TRBJ2-7; 10 nucleotides match TRBD1. The germline CDR1 and CDR2 sequences are ENHRY and SYGVKD. CDR3 length equals 14 residues. J gave up 5 bases and V 6 bases, and 7 bases lay outside the gene matches. This CDR3 reads CAIRTDRGGDEQYF. In DNA form, the CDR3 reads TGTGCCATCAGAACGGACAGGGGGGGTGACGAGCAGTACTTC.

The CDR3 DNA sequence: TGTGCCAGCCGACCCGACAGAGATCAGCCCCAGCATTTT. This sequence encodes CASRPDRDQPQHF. The chain carries TRBV6-6 and TRBJ1-5, with D maybe TRBD1 (5 bases). V lost 8 bases to trimming and J lost 5 bases, with 13 bases between them. In germline, CDR1 is MNHNY, CDR2 SVGAGI (reference sequence). There are 13 residues in the CDR3.

On this clonotype: One end of the junction does not line up with germline, which may come from a read error. V is TRBV29-1 and J is TRBJ2-1, with a tentative D call TRBD2 (5 bases). This CDR3 region has 13 residues. The germline gives CDR1 SQVTM, CDR2 ANQGSEA. The CDR3 is CSVTRSSYNERLF. The CDR3 DNA reads TGCAGCGTTACTCGTAGCTCCTACAATGAGCGGCTCTTC.